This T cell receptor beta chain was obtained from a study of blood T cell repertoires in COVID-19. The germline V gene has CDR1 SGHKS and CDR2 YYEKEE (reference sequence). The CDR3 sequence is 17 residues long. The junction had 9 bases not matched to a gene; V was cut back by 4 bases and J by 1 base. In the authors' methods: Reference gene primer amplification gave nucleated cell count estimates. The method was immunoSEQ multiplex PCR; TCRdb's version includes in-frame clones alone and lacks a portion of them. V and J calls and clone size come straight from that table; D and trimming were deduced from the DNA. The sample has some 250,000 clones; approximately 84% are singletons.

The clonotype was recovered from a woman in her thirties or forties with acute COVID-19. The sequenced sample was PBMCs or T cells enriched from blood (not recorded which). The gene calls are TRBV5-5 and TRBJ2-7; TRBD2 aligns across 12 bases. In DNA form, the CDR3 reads TGTGCCAGCAGCCAGACTAGCGGGAGAGGGGGTTCCTACGAGCAGTACTTC. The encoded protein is CASSQTSGRGGSYEQYF.